The 18 T cell receptor beta chains given below trace back to one sample, sequenced in a study of T cells in localized non-small cell lung cancer. Sequencing was performed with immunoSEQ multiplex PCR; in TCRdb, only in-frame clones are kept and a portion is missing. The sample shows more than 30,000 clones, roughly 87% of them seen only once. The input for sequencing was peripheral blood mononuclear cells, taken before any cancer treatment. These receptors originate from a woman aged 35-75 years with stage III lung adenocarcinoma.

The chain carries TRBV29-1 and TRBJ2-7, with 7 nucleotides matching TRBD1. V shed 4 bases and J 3 bases; nucleotides not matched to a gene: 9. The CDR3 is 14 residues long. CDR1 and CDR2 from the germline V gene are SQVTM and ANQGSEA. CDR3 protein: CSVGRQGAGYEQYF. The CDR3 DNA reads TGCAGCGTTGGGAGACAGGGAGCAGGCTACGAGCAGTACTTC.

The rearrangement links TRBV5-8 to TRBJ1-5; D is unclear. Trimming took off 0 bases at V and 12 bases at J, with 10 bases between the two ends. The CDR3 has 12 amino acids. From germline, CDR1 is SGHTS and CDR2 YDEGEE. The CDR3 reads CASSLASSYQHF. The CDR3 coding sequence is TGTGCCAGCAGCTTGGCCAGTTCCTACCAGCATTTT.

The chain couples TRBV2 to TRBJ2-7; 16 nucleotides agree with TRBD2. Per the germline V gene, CDR1 is SNHLY and CDR2 is FYNNEI. V was clipped by 7 bases and J by 3 bases; unmatched bases: 9. There are 17 residues in the CDR3. DNA of the CDR3: TGTGCCAGCAAACCGGGACTAGCGGGGGGGCTTGTCTACGAGCAGTACTTC. Translation gives CASKPGLAGGLVYEQYF.

The V gene is TRBV18, the J gene TRBJ2-1; 10 bases fit TRBD2. Germline CDR1 reads KGHSH; CDR2 reads LQKENI. J was trimmed by 2 bases and V by 5 bases; bases with no gene match: 18. This CDR3 has 20 residues. Here the CDR3 reads CASSSTGPGASGSPYNEQFF. Here the CDR3 DNA reads TGTGCCAGCTCATCGACAGGGCCCGGGGCTAGCGGGAGTCCCTACAATGAGCAGTTCTTC.

The V call is TRBV27, the J call TRBJ2-3; 7 positions match TRBD2. The CDR3 has 14 amino acids. Germline-derived CDR1 and CDR2 are MNHEY and SMNVEV (reference sequence). The V segment lost 7 bases and the J segment 0 bases; nucleotides outside the gene matches: 4. CDR3 nucleotides: TGTGCCAGCAATCGGCGGGAGAGCACAGATACGCAGTATTTT. Protein product: CASNRRESTDTQYF.

The DNA for the CDR3 is TGTGCCAGCAGGAGCAGGGGAATAGATGGCTACACCTTC. This encodes CASRSRGIDGYTF. This chain joins TRBV2 and TRBJ1-2; possible D gene TRBD1, 6 bases. CDR1 is SNHLY and CDR2 is FYNNEI in the germline V gene. The CDR3 contains 13 residues. The V end was cut by 6 bases, the J end by 6 bases, with 14 bases between.

V is TRBV7-3 and J is TRBJ1-4; TRBD1 matches 7 bases. This CDR3 contains 17 residues. The germline V gene encodes CDR1 SGHTA and CDR2 FQGTGA. J lost 8 bases, V lost 4 bases, and 16 bases had no gene match. This CDR3 is CASSSGGRGNVPEKLFF. The CDR3 DNA reads TGTGCCAGCAGCTCAGGGGGTAGGGGCAACGTCCCCGAAAAACTGTTTTTT.

This rearrangement joins TRBV6-1 to TRBJ1-1; D call uncertain. The CDR3 totals 11 residues. Germline CDR1 is MNHNS and CDR2 is SASEGT. With 5 bases removed from V and 11 bases from J, the gap between germline ends came to 12 bases. Here the CDR3 reads CASSYLGRAFF. The CDR3, as DNA: TGTGCCAGCAGTTATCTCGGGCGGGCTTTCTTT.

V is TRBV5-6 and J is TRBJ2-7, with a weak D call TRBD2 (6 bases). V was pared by 2 bases and J by 7 bases, with 13 bases between. This CDR3 spans 13 amino acids. Germline CDR1 is SGHDT and CDR2 is YYEEEE. The CDR3 DNA reads TGTGCCAGCAGCTTAGGTCTAGCGAGAGAGCAGTACTTC. Translation: CASSLGLAREQYF.

The V and J genes are TRBV6-1 and TRBJ2-3, with D possibly TRBD1 on 5 matching bases. This CDR3 is 14 amino acids long. V was trimmed by 1 base and J by 6 bases, leaving 11 bases between them. Germline loops: CDR1 MNHNS, CDR2 SASEGT. CDR3 nucleotides: TGTGCCAGCAGTGAAGGGAAGGGGCCGGATACGCAGTATTTT. Residues: CASSEGKGPDTQYF.

This clone has only one observation. V and J are TRBV18 and TRBJ2-1; 12 bases are shared with TRBD2. CDR3 length: 16 amino acids. The V gene's germline CDR1 is KGHSH and CDR2 LQKENI. Trimming cost V 6 bases and J 1 base; bases outside gene matches: 4. The CDR3 spells CASSHGTSGSYNEQFF. The DNA for the CDR3 is TGTGCCAGCTCTCATGGGACTAGCGGGTCCTACAATGAGCAGTTCTTC.

The CDR3 bases are TGCAGCGTTGAAGATATGAGGCGGGCAGCTTTCTTT. Its translation: CSVEDMRRAAFF. The V call is TRBV29-1, the J call TRBJ1-1, with no clear D. Deletions cut 0 bases from V and 10 bases from J, with 12 bases between. The CDR3 spans 12 residues. Germline V CDR1 and CDR2: SQVTM, ANQGSEA.

This rearrangement joins TRBV7-2 to TRBJ2-5; 8 nucleotides agree with TRBD2. The CDR3 has 16 residues. The junction had 5 bases not matched to a gene; V was cut back by 0 bases and J by 2 bases. Germline CDR1 reads SGHTA; CDR2 reads FQGNSA. Here the CDR3 DNA reads TGTGCCAGCAGCTTAGCGGAGGAGCGGGGGCAAGAGACCCAGTACTTC. Its translation: CASSLAEERGQETQYF.

This sequence joins TRBV14 and TRBJ1-5; 7 positions agree with TRBD1. This CDR3 is 20 amino acids long. With 0 bases clipped from V and 0 bases from J, the junction kept 14 bases outside the gene matches. CDR1 SGHDN and CDR2 FVKESK come from the germline V gene. The CDR3 is CASSQDAGRNRGYSNQPQHF. DNA for the CDR3: TGTGCCAGCAGCCAAGATGCAGGGAGGAACAGGGGCTATAGCAATCAGCCCCAGCATTTT.

The J gene is TRBJ2-5, the V gene TRBV5-6; the D is unclear. Germline assignment: CDR1 SGHDT and CDR2 YYEEEE. V gave up 2 bases and J gave up 3 bases, with 11 bases separating them. The length of the CDR3 is 14 residues. The CDR3 loop reads CASSFPGLEETQYF. The CDR3 bases are TGTGCCAGCAGCTTCCCGGGCCTCGAAGAGACCCAGTACTTC.

The chain uses TRBV2 and TRBJ2-7, with a tentative D call TRBD2 (5 bases). Germline V lookup: CDR1 SNHLY, CDR2 FYNNEI. The CDR3 extends over 14 amino acids. With 2 bases removed from V and 9 bases from J, the gap between germline ends came to 17 bases. The CDR3, as DNA: TGTGCCAGCAGTGAAATTCGGACGGAGGCTGGGCAGTACTTC. As protein: CASSEIRTEAGQYF.

The chain employs TRBV18 and TRBJ1-2, with D unresolved. The CDR3 consists of 17 residues. Between the trimmed V and J ends, which lost 6 bases and 1 base, there was a span of 21 bases. Per germline, CDR1 KGHSH and CDR2 LQKENI. The CDR3 protein is CASSISGEVGVNYGYTF. The CDR3, as DNA: TGTGCCAGCTCGATCAGCGGGGAGGTCGGGGTTAACTATGGCTACACCTTC.

The V gene is TRBV7-9, the J gene TRBJ2-1; D not resolved. CDR3 size: 12 residues. V was trimmed by 5 bases and J by 7 bases, leaving 9 bases between them. CDR1 and CDR2 from the germline V gene are SEHNR and FQNEAQ (reference sequence). CDR3 in amino acids: CASSPIWNEQFF. In DNA, the CDR3 is TGTGCCAGCAGCCCCATTTGGAATGAGCAGTTCTTC. The complete variable domain, with remaining parts taken from reference TRBV7-9 and TRBJ2-1, reads DTGVSQNPRHKITKRGQNVTFRCDPISEHNRLYWYRQTLGQGPEFLTYFQNEAQLEKSRLLSDRFSAERPKGSFSTLEIQRTEQGDSAMYLCASSPIWNEQFFGPGTRLTVL.